This T cell receptor (beta chain) comes out of a study of shared clonotypes between healthy human individuals. Study context: Serving as donors were two women and three men, whose ages spanned 18 to 49.

The protocol was immunoSEQ multiplex PCR, while the TCRdb copy is restricted to in-frame clones and leaves out a portion. Seen here are around 530,000 clones, around 78% observed once, and the top ten hold 12%. Genomic DNA from unsorted samples was obtained from about 88 million PBMCs (per sample). The TCR comes from a woman aged 40 to 55 in good health. Some clones in this sample may be carry-over from other donors' samples. The sample comprised PBMCs.

Written as DNA, the CDR3 is TGTGCCAGCAGCTTAGACACAGGGTTTATGGGGATGAACACTGAAGCTTTCTTT. As protein: CASSLDTGFMGMNTEAFF. The J gene is TRBJ1-1, the V gene TRBV7-9, with a weak D call TRBD1 (6 bases). The CDR3 runs to 18 residues. Germline CDR1 is SEHNR and CDR2 is FQNEAQ (reference sequence). Between the trimmed V and J ends, which lost 1 base and 0 bases, there was a span of 18 bases.